A single sample is the source of the 11 T cell receptor beta chains below, sequenced in a study of shared clonotypes between healthy human individuals. Data came from immunoSEQ multiplex PCR; TCRdb stores just in-frame clones and leaves some out. The repertoire holds 230,000 or so clones, with under 80% as singletons. The sequencing sample was made of memory CD4+ T cells sorted from blood. The subset: CD45RA-negative fraction. The receptors were sampled from a man under 40 in good health.

On this clone itself: The junction does not match germline at one end; this may be a read error. The CDR3 loop reads CASSLGGGLDF. In DNA form, the CDR3 reads TGTGCCAGCAGCTTAGGCGGGGGTCTGGACTTC. The chain couples TRBV7-2 to TRBJ2-7, with 7 bases lining up with TRBD2. Germline-derived CDR1 and CDR2 are SGHTA and FQGNSA. The CDR3 length is 11 residues.

The chain is built from TRBV6-6 and TRBJ2-7; D is unresolved. Germline V CDR1 and CDR2: MNHNY, SVGAGI (reference sequence). Trimming took off 0 bases at V and 3 bases at J, with 6 bases between the two ends. This CDR3 contains 13 residues. CDR3 DNA sequence: TGTGCCAGCAGTTACTCGAAGGTCTACGAGCAGTACTTC. Protein: CASSYSKVYEQYF.

The genes are TRBV19 and TRBJ2-1, with D unresolved. Trimming stripped 6 bases from V and 2 bases from J, with 11 bases between. The CDR3 has 14 amino acids. Germline values: CDR1 LNHDA, CDR2 SQIVND (reference sequence). This CDR3 is CASSPTLTYNEQFF. In nucleotides, the CDR3 is TGTGCCAGTAGCCCTACACTCACCTACAATGAGCAGTTCTTC.

The rearrangement uses TRBV6-1 and TRBJ2-1; 7 nucleotides match TRBD2. Germline V lookup: CDR1 MNHNS, CDR2 SASEGT. The length of the CDR3 is 13 residues. The junction had 4 bases not matched to a gene; V was cut back by 6 bases and J by 5 bases. The CDR3 sequence is CASSAGRHNEQFF. DNA of the CDR3: TGTGCCAGCAGCGCCGGGAGGCACAATGAGCAGTTCTTC.

The chain uses TRBV6-5 and TRBJ1-2, with D possibly matching TRBD1 (5 bases). This CDR3 comprises 13 residues. The germline V and J ends were trimmed by 5 bases and 8 bases, with 15 bases remaining between them. CDR1 MNHEY and CDR2 SVGAGI come from the germline V gene. CDR3 coding DNA: TGTGCCAGCAGTGACAGCTTTTTAAGGGGCTACACCTTC. Protein: CASSDSFLRGYTF.

The CDR3 region has the DNA TGCAGCGTCGGCCACCGGCGCTTAGGAGGGAATGAGCAGTTCTTC. Its translation: CSVGHRRLGGNEQFF. V gene TRBV29-1 combines with J gene TRBJ2-1, with a possible D match to TRBD2 (6 bases). The CDR3 totals 15 residues. CDR1 SQVTM and CDR2 ANQGSEA come from the germline V gene. V lost 6 bases and J lost 7, with 22 bases in between.

This chain links TRBV11-3 with TRBJ2-1; a possible D gene is TRBD1 (6 bases). CDR1 SGHNT and CDR2 YENEEA come from the germline V gene. This CDR3 contains 15 residues. Trimming stripped 3 bases from V and 5 bases from J, with 14 bases between. DNA for the CDR3: TGTGCCAGCAGCTTTATTGGGGGCGCGCACAATGAGCAGTTCTTC. Its translation: CASSFIGGAHNEQFF.

The J gene is TRBJ2-5, the V gene TRBV11-1; weak D call: TRBD2 (6 bases). Germline CDR1 is SGHAT and CDR2 is FQDESV (reference sequence). This CDR3 is 13 amino acids long. The V gene lost 6 bases and the J gene lost 7 bases, with 15 bases spanning the gap. DNA of the CDR3: TGTGCCAGCAGGGGGACTTCCTCAGGGACCCAGTACTTC. This codes for CASRGTSSGTQYF.

This chain connects TRBV5-1 to TRBJ2-3; D possibly corresponds to TRBD1 (5 bases). This CDR3 has 16 amino acids. Trimming left V 4 bases short and J 5 bases short, with 20 bases between. Germline assignment: CDR1 SGHRS and CDR2 YFSETQ. The CDR3 sequence: CASSQTGRQGGDTQYF. CDR3 sequence (DNA): TGCGCCAGCAGCCAAACCGGGCGGCAGGGCGGAGATACGCAGTATTTT. Drawing the rest from reference TRBV5-1 and TRBJ2-3, the complete variable domain is KAGVTQTPRYLIKTRGQQVTLSCSPISGHRSVSWYQQTPGQGLQFLFEYFSETQRNKGNFPGRFSGRQFSNSRSEMNVSTLELGDSALYLCASSQTGRQGGDTQYFGPGTRLTVL.

The chain employs TRBV18 and TRBJ1-1; 7 bases agree with TRBD1. CDR1 is KGHSH, CDR2 LQKENI, per germline. The V and J ends lost 6 bases and 4 bases, in that order; junction bases with no gene match: 11. The CDR3 totals 15 residues. CDR3 amino acids: CASSPQTGFGTEAFF. The CDR3 DNA reads as TGTGCCAGCTCTCCTCAGACAGGGTTCGGCACTGAAGCTTTCTTT.

The V call is TRBV5-4, the J call TRBJ1-2, with 7 bases matching TRBD1. The V gene end was trimmed by 1 base and the J gene end by 5 bases; junction bases not matched to a gene: 2. The CDR3 loop spans 13 amino acids. Per germline, CDR1 SGHNT and CDR2 YYREEE (reference sequence). The CDR3 protein is CASSLSRGYGYTF. In DNA, the CDR3 is TGTGCCAGCAGCTTGTCCAGGGGGTATGGCTACACCTTC. Together with reference TRBV5-4 and TRBJ1-2, the CDR3 gives the full variable domain: ETGVTQSPTHLIKTRGQQVTLRCSSQSGHNTVSWYQQALGQGPQFIFQYYREEENGRGNFPPRFSGLQFPNYSSELNVNALELDDSALYLCASSLSRGYGYTFGSGTRLTVV.